A single sample is the source of the 23 T cell receptor beta chains below, sequenced in a study of molecular identifiers for immune sequencing clone quantification. A single record per CDR3 protein comes from TCRdb applying MiXCR to the PCR reads. The sample records 88,000 or so distinct CDR3 sequences, roughly 23% being singletons. The sequenced material came from naive CD8+ T cells from blood, with Jurkat cell RNA spiked in. Sample subset: FACS-sorted CD8+CD4-CCR7+CD45RA+ naive T cells. The receptor set was obtained from a human donor in good health. Some libraries in this study had Jurkat cell RNA spiked in.

This clonotype was picked up many times. The CDR3 nucleotides are TGTGCCAGCAGCCTCTGGTCCACTGAAGCTTTCTTT. This sequence encodes CASSLWSTEAFF. The gene calls are TRBV7-9 and TRBJ1-1, with D uncertain. The CDR3 has 12 amino acids. V was trimmed by 5 bases and J by 4 bases, leaving 8 bases between them. The germline CDR1 and CDR2 sequences are SEHNR and FQNEAQ (reference sequence).

In DNA form, the CDR3 reads TGTGCCAGCAGTCCCAGGACAGGATTGTTTCGCTACACCTTC. Its protein is CASSPRTGLFRYTF. V and J are TRBV27 and TRBJ1-2; 7 nucleotides match TRBD1. This CDR3 region has 14 residues. Losses at the gene ends were 5 bases for V and 9 bases for J; bases not matched to a gene: 12. Germline CDR1 is MNHEY and CDR2 is SMNVEV (reference sequence).

V usage is TRBV18 and J usage is TRBJ2-7; tentatively, D is TRBD1 (6 bases). This CDR3 is built from 13 residues. Germline CDR1 reads KGHSH; CDR2 reads LQKENI. V lost 0 bases, J lost 5 bases, and 8 bases lay in between. The CDR3 sequence: CASSPPGANEQYF. The CDR3 DNA reads as TGTGCCAGCTCACCACCGGGGGCTAACGAGCAGTACTTC.

This clonotype was detected many times. The chain combines TRBV7-2 with TRBJ2-3, with 7 bases matching TRBD1. V trimming: 5 bases; J trimming: 2 bases; junction bases outside the gene matches: 10. CDR3 length: 16 residues. Germline V gene lookup returns CDR1 SGHTA and CDR2 FQGNSA. The CDR3 sequence is CASSQTTGTFTDTQYF. CDR3 bases: TGTGCCAGCAGCCAAACGACAGGGACGTTCACAGATACGCAGTATTTT. The variable domain in full, with the rest retrieved from reference TRBV7-2 and TRBJ2-3, is GAGVSQSPSNKVTEKGKDVELRCDPISGHTALYWYRQSLGQGLEFLIYFQGNSAPDKSGLPSDRFSAERTGGSVSTLTIQRTQQEDSAVYLCASSQTTGTFTDTQYFGPGTRLTVL.

Of note for this clonotype: One end of the junction varies from germline; a read error may be responsible. The gene calls are TRBV6-1 and TRBJ2-7; weak D call: TRBD2 (6 bases). Germline V gene lookup returns CDR1 MNHNS and CDR2 SASEGT. This CDR3 comprises 13 residues. CDR3 bases: TGTACCAGCAGTGCCGGAGGGATCTACGAGCAGTACTTC. It codes for CTSSAGGIYEQYF.

This clonotype was counted ten times or more. This chain uses TRBV4-1 with TRBJ2-3; TRBD1 agrees at 9 bases. This CDR3 spans 15 amino acids. CDR1 is MGHRA and CDR2 is YSYEKL in the germline V gene. V gave up 4 bases and J gave up 4 bases; unmatched junction bases: 6. For the CDR3, the DNA is TGCGCCAGCAGCCGTGAACAGGGGGCCGCAGATACGCAGTATTTT. It encodes CASSREQGAADTQYF.

As concerns this clonotype: A much bigger clone sits one base away, suggesting this may be a read error. CDR3 DNA sequence: TGTGCCAGCAGCGTAGTGGACTTCCCAAGCACAGATACGCAGTATTTT. Its protein product is CASSVVDFPSTDTQYF. This chain links TRBV9 with TRBJ2-3; possible D gene TRBD2, 5 bases. Trimming took 0 bases from V and 0 from J, leaving 11 bases between them. The CDR3 runs to 16 residues. Germline V lookup: CDR1 SGDLS, CDR2 YYNGEE.

This clonotype has a handful of counts. This sequence joins TRBV7-9 and TRBJ1-5, with D perhaps TRBD1 (6 bases). Germline assignment: CDR1 SEHNR and CDR2 FQNEAQ (reference sequence). This CDR3 has 18 amino acids. V shed 0 bases and J shed 0 bases, with 15 bases lying between them. CDR3 nucleotide sequence: TGTGCCAGCAGCTTAGCGGGTAAAGGGGGATATAGCAATCAGCCCCAGCATTTT. This gives the protein CASSLAGKGGYSNQPQHF.

This clonotype was detected only a few times. The chain has TRBV20-1 and TRBJ2-7, with 8 bases aligning to TRBD2. This CDR3 is 13 amino acids long. CDR1 and CDR2 (germline): DFQATT, SNEGSKA (reference sequence). The ends lost 0 bases at V and 3 bases at J; junction bases unmatched: 1. CDR3 DNA: TGCAGTGCTAGAGAGGGACTAGACTACGAGCAGTACTTC. Protein sequence: CSAREGLDYEQYF.

This clonotype was detected many times. The V call is TRBV7-9, the J call TRBJ1-5; D ambiguous. The germline CDR1 and CDR2 sequences are SEHNR and FQNEAQ (reference sequence). V shed 6 bases and J shed 4 bases, with 13 bases lying between them. The CDR3 consists of 14 residues. CDR3 region: CASSRTDLNQPQHF. The CDR3 DNA reads as TGTGCCAGCAGTCGGACCGATCTTAATCAGCCCCAGCATTTT.

This clonotype was recorded at least ten times. The J gene is TRBJ2-7, the V gene TRBV6-5; D gene unclear. CDR1 and CDR2 from the germline V gene are MNHEY and SVGAGI. CDR3 length: 13 amino acids. Trimming took off 2 bases at V and 7 bases at J, with 12 bases between the two ends. DNA for the CDR3: TGTGCCAGCAGTTACCAAGACATATCTGAGCAGTACTTC. This gives the protein CASSYQDISEQYF.

This clonotype was detected many times. This chain connects TRBV7-9 to TRBJ1-1; 7 bases agree with TRBD1. CDR3 length equals 15 residues. Germline V CDR1 and CDR2: SEHNR, FQNEAQ (reference sequence). V was clipped by 5 bases and J by 2 bases; unmatched bases: 8. For the CDR3, the DNA is TGTGCCAGCAGCCCTCGGAGGGGGCTTAACACTGAAGCTTTCTTT. It specifies CASSPRRGLNTEAFF. Variable domain in full (rest from reference TRBV7-9 and TRBJ1-1): DTGVSQNPRHKITKRGQNVTFRCDPISEHNRLYWYRQTLGQGPEFLTYFQNEAQLEKSRLLSDRFSAERPKGSFSTLEIQRTEQGDSAMYLCASSPRRGLNTEAFFGQGTRLTVV.

This clonotype was seen at least ten times. The chain couples TRBV20-1 to TRBJ2-5; TRBD1 is a possible D gene (6 bases). Trimming shortened V by 3 bases and J by 0 bases, and 14 bases separated the two germline ends. Germline V lookup: CDR1 DFQATT, CDR2 SNEGSKA (reference sequence). The CDR3 runs to 15 residues. The CDR3 loop reads CSARPGDINQETQYF. The CDR3 DNA reads as TGCAGTGCTAGGCCCGGGGACATAAACCAAGAGACCCAGTACTTC.

In this sample, this clonotype turned up many times. The V call is TRBV4-3, the J call TRBJ2-7; tentative D call: TRBD1 (6 bases). Germline CDR1 and CDR2: LGHNA and YSLEER. Trimming pared 3 bases from V and 6 bases from J, leaving 18 bases between. The CDR3 is made up of 15 amino acids. This CDR3 reads CASSHLTGPVGEQYF. For the CDR3, the DNA is TGCGCCAGCAGCCACCTGACAGGACCGGTTGGCGAGCAGTACTTC.

The V gene is TRBV12-3 or TRBV12-4, the J gene TRBJ2-1; D may be TRBD1 (5 bases). This CDR3 spans 12 amino acids. The V gene lost 6 bases and the J gene lost 7 bases, with 10 bases spanning the gap. This chain's CDR3 is CASSSHRNEQFF. The CDR3, as DNA: TGTGCCAGCAGCTCGCACAGGAATGAGCAGTTCTTC.

V and J are TRBV7-9 and TRBJ2-2; D remains unclear. V lost 5 bases, J lost 4 bases, and 8 bases lay in between. CDR1 and CDR2 from the germline V gene are SEHNR and FQNEAQ (reference sequence). The CDR3 totals 13 residues. The CDR3 DNA reads as TGTGCCAGCAGCGATACAGCCACCGGGGAGCTGTTTTTT. It is translated as CASSDTATGELFF.

This clonotype appeared many times. The CDR3 DNA is TGCGCCAGCAGCCAGAGCGGGAGCACAGATACGCAGTATTTT. This sequence encodes CASSQSGSTDTQYF. The V and J genes are TRBV4-3 and TRBJ2-3, with D possibly TRBD2 on 6 matching bases. Germline V gives CDR1 LGHNA, CDR2 YSLEER. Trimming left V 3 bases short and J 0 bases short, with 7 bases between. This CDR3 spans 14 amino acids.

The J gene is TRBJ1-1, the V gene TRBV29-1, with D possibly being TRBD1 (6 bases). Trimming pared 6 bases from V and 4 bases from J, leaving 12 bases between. The V gene's germline CDR1 is SQVTM and CDR2 ANQGSEA. The CDR3 contains 12 residues. The CDR3 here is CSVIGQTTEAFF. The DNA of the CDR3 is TGCAGCGTGATAGGACAGACCACTGAAGCTTTCTTT.

The rearrangement joins TRBV4-3 to TRBJ2-3, with D perhaps matching TRBD1 (6 bases). The CDR3 covers 17 residues. The V end lost 0 bases, the J end lost 6 bases, and 19 bases lay between the germline ends. Germline values: CDR1 LGHNA, CDR2 YSLEER. CDR3 nucleotides: TGCGCCAGCAGCCAAGACTACAGGGCCCTTGTTCAGGATACGCAGTATTTT. Translation: CASSQDYRALVQDTQYF.

About this clonotype itself: This may come from a read error, since a much larger clone is one base off. V usage is TRBV9 and J usage is TRBJ1-3, with 8 nucleotides matching TRBD1. The trim removed 3 bases at V and 2 bases at J, leaving 13 bases unmatched. The CDR3 has 18 residues. Germline CDR1 reads SGDLS; CDR2 reads YYNGEE. Here the CDR3 DNA reads TGTGCCAGCAGCGCACAACTGACAGGGGATAGAACTGGAAACACCATATATTTT. Residues: CASSAQLTGDRTGNTIYF.

This clonotype was detected ten times or more. This chain uses TRBV6-2 or TRBV6-3 with TRBJ1-3; D gene uncertain. Between the trimmed V and J ends, which lost 5 bases and 0 bases, there was a span of 11 bases. Germline lookup yields CDR1 MNHEY and CDR2 SVGEGT. The CDR3 spans 15 residues. CDR3 bases: TGTGCCAGCAGTGATGGACTTGCCTCTGGAAACACCATATATTTT. It codes for CASSDGLASGNTIYF.

This clonotype came up many times. This chain uses TRBV27 with TRBJ1-1; a possible D gene is TRBD1 (6 bases). V lost 7 bases to trimming and J lost 4 bases, with 16 bases between them. This CDR3 is 14 amino acids long. CDR1 is MNHEY and CDR2 is SMNVEV in the germline V gene (reference sequence). Here the CDR3 reads CASTGSTGFTEAFF. CDR3 nucleotide sequence: TGTGCCAGCACCGGATCGACAGGATTCACTGAAGCTTTCTTT.

A few counts support this clonotype. With a much larger clone just one base away, this may be a read error. This chain connects TRBV30 to TRBJ2-1, with 9 bases identical to TRBD2. Germline-derived CDR1 and CDR2 are GTSNPN and SVGIG (reference sequence). The CDR3 spans 16 residues. CDR3 residues: CAWNGAGGPLRREHFF. CDR3 nucleotides: TGTGCCTGGAACGGAGCGGGGGGCCCCCTTCGGCGCGAGCATTTCTTC.